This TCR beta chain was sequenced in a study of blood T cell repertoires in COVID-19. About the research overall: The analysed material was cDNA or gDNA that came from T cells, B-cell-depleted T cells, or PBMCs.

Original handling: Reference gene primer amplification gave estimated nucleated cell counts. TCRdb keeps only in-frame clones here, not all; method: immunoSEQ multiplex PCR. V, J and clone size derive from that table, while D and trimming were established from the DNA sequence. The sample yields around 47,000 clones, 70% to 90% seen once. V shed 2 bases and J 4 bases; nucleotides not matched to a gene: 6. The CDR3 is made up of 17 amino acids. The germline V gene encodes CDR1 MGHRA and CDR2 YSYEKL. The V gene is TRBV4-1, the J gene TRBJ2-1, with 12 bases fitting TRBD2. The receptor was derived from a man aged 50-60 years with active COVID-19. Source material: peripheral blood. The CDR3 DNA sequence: TGCGCCAGCAGCCAACCTTCTAGCGGGGGGGGATACAATGAGCAGTTCTTC. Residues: CASSQPSSGGGYNEQFF.